Below, 10 T cell receptor beta chains from the same sample are listed, as sequenced in a study of spatial heterogeneity in lung cancer. TCRdb used MiXCR to reprocess the 5' RACE reads, holding one entry per CDR3 protein. This table has about 10,000 distinct CDR3 sequences, roughly 5.1% appearing once. As to time point: sample taken at primary tumor resection. Unsorted whole RNA from tumor, nontumor lung or frozen PBMC underwent sequencing. The sequencing here drew on PBMCs, taken at surgery. The source is a male donor with early-stage non-small cell lung cancer.

This clonotype was detected a few times. CDR3 DNA: TGCGCCAGCAGTCGGTGGGGGATGGACGAGCAGTACTTC. Translated, it gives CASSRWGMDEQYF. The chain recombines TRBV23-1 with TRBJ2-7; D may correspond to TRBD1 or TRBD2 (5 bases each). TRBV23-1 is an ORF, and what it does is uncertain. V lost 4 bases and J lost 5, with 12 bases in between. This CDR3 has 13 amino acids.

In this sample, this clonotype turned up many times. The gene calls are TRBV6-5 and TRBJ2-7, with no clear D. V shed 5 bases and J shed 3 bases, with 17 bases lying between them. Germline V gives CDR1 MNHEY, CDR2 SVGAGI. CDR3 length: 15 amino acids. Here the CDR3 reads CASSPTSRDRYEQYF. CDR3 nucleotides: TGTGCCAGCAGTCCCACTTCCAGAGATCGCTACGAGCAGTACTTC.

The table lists this clonotype with a few counts. This rearrangement joins TRBV7-2 to TRBJ1-1; no firm D call. CDR1 SGHTA and CDR2 FQGNSA come from the germline V gene. V was shortened by 5 bases and J by 5 bases, with 21 bases between the two germline ends. This CDR3 comprises 16 residues. CDR3 DNA: TGTGCCAGCAGCCCCCTCCTCCCTCCCGGGAGAACTGAAGCTTTCTTT. Amino acids: CASSPLLPPGRTEAFF.

This clonotype was seen repeatedly, ten times or more. The chain combines TRBV20-1 with TRBJ2-2, with 7 nucleotides matching TRBD2. V gave up 7 bases and J gave up 3 bases; unmatched junction bases: 5. Germline V gene lookup returns CDR1 DFQATT and CDR2 SNEGSKA (reference sequence). The CDR3 runs to 13 residues. Here the CDR3 reads CSGSGGHTGELFF. The CDR3 DNA is TGCAGTGGATCGGGGGGTCACACCGGGGAGCTGTTTTTT.

This clonotype was observed a handful of times. The chain recombines TRBV6-5 with TRBJ1-5; a possible D gene is TRBD1 (6 bases). The V gene's germline CDR1 is MNHEY and CDR2 SVGAGI. V lost 4 bases, J lost 2 bases, and 12 bases lay in between. CDR3 length equals 15 residues. The CDR3: CASSSDSRGNQPQHF. In DNA form, the CDR3 reads TGTGCCAGCAGTTCGGACAGCCGTGGCAATCAGCCCCAGCATTTT.

This clonotype was recorded at least ten times. This chain connects TRBV7-6 to TRBJ2-7; D is perhaps TRBD1 or TRBD2 (5 bases each). Per the germline V gene, CDR1 is SGHVS and CDR2 is FNYEAQ. The CDR3 is 14 residues long. Trimming removed 5 bases from V and 0 bases from J, with 11 bases in between. CDR3 coding DNA: TGTGCCAGCAGCCCGGGACCGAACTCCTACGAGCAGTACTTC. Translation gives CASSPGPNSYEQYF.

This clonotype was counted many times. This chain connects TRBV29-1 to TRBJ2-6; D ambiguous. V was clipped by 7 bases and J by 2 bases, with 9 bases between them. In germline, CDR1 is SQVTM, CDR2 ANQGSEA. The CDR3 loop spans 13 amino acids. Here the CDR3 DNA reads TGCAGCGCCCCTGACCCTGGGGCCAACGTCCTGACTTTC. This encodes CSAPDPGANVLTF.

At least ten counts were recorded for this clonotype. This rearrangement joins TRBV7-2 to TRBJ2-7; no firm D call. V was cut by 0 bases and J by 3 bases, with 12 bases left in between. There are 15 residues in the CDR3. From germline, CDR1 is SGHTA and CDR2 FQGNSA. CDR3 loop: CASSLATGPLYEQYF. Here the CDR3 DNA reads TGTGCCAGCAGCTTAGCAACCGGACCTCTCTACGAGCAGTACTTC.

This clonotype counts as medium-sized. The chain is built from TRBV5-1 and TRBJ1-1, with D possibly being TRBD1 (5 bases). V was clipped by 0 bases and J by 2 bases, with 26 bases between them. CDR1 and CDR2 (germline): SGHRS, YFSETQ. The CDR3 runs 20 residues. Written as DNA, the CDR3 is TGCGCCAGCAGCTTGGCCAACTTGATTCGGGGCTCGGGGGAAAACACTGAAGCTTTCTTT. Translating it yields CASSLANLIRGSGENTEAFF.

In its sample, this clonotype was seen many times. This sequence joins TRBV3-1 and TRBJ1-1; 7 bases fit TRBD1. Germline values: CDR1 LGHDT, CDR2 YNNKEL (reference sequence). This CDR3 comprises 14 residues. V dropped 0 bases and J dropped 6; count of bases not matched to a gene: 4. The CDR3 spells CASSQDGQGAEAFF. Written as DNA, the CDR3 is TGTGCCAGCAGCCAAGATGGCCAGGGGGCTGAAGCTTTCTTT.